The 17 T cell receptor beta chains below come from one sample, sequenced in a study of blood T cell repertoires in COVID-19. Some clones are missing from TCRdb's copy, which holds only in-frame ones; the method was immunoSEQ multiplex PCR. The sample includes 390,000 or so clones, about 90% of them seen just once. The specimen sequenced was peripheral blood. All receptors derive from a woman under 40 with COVID-19, enrolled during active disease.

The rearrangement joins TRBV7-9 to TRBJ2-1; 7 bases fit TRBD2. This CDR3 comprises 14 residues. V gave up 4 bases and J gave up 7 bases; unmatched junction bases: 7. CDR1 is SEHNR, CDR2 FQNEAQ, per germline (reference sequence). The CDR3 reads CASSSSGLRNEQFF. DNA of the CDR3: TGTGCCAGCAGCTCTAGCGGCTTGAGGAATGAGCAGTTCTTC.

This sequence joins TRBV7-6 and TRBJ2-1; D gene unclear. V was shortened by 3 bases and J by 13 bases, with 13 bases between the two germline ends. Per the germline V gene, CDR1 is SGHVS and CDR2 is FNYEAQ. There are 12 residues in the CDR3. Here the CDR3 reads CASSLRNSKQFF. DNA for the CDR3: TGTGCCAGCAGCTTGAGAAATTCGAAACAGTTCTTC.

This clone appeared once. This chain joins TRBV9 and TRBJ2-3; weak D call: TRBD2 (5 bases). CDR3 length: 15 amino acids. Per the germline V gene, CDR1 is SGDLS and CDR2 is YYNGEE. V lost 4 bases and J 0 bases, leaving 12 bases between the germline ends. The CDR3 spells CASSPSGKSTDTQYF. For the CDR3, the DNA is TGTGCCAGCAGCCCCTCGGGGAAGAGCACAGATACGCAGTATTTT.

The rearrangement links TRBV12-5 to TRBJ1-1; possible D gene TRBD1, 5 bases. CDR1 and CDR2 (germline): LGHNT, FRNRAP. The CDR3 has 16 residues. V was trimmed by 3 bases and J by 10 bases, leaving 24 bases between them. This CDR3 is CASGFAPGRVNMGAFF. The DNA for the CDR3 is TGTGCTAGTGGTTTCGCACCGGGCAGGGTGAACATGGGAGCTTTCTTT.

CDR3 DNA sequence: TGTGCCAGCAGCTTACAGGGGAGCACTGAAGCTTTCTTT. This gives the protein CASSLQGSTEAFF. The V and J genes are TRBV5-4 and TRBJ1-1; 7 positions agree with TRBD1. The V and J ends lost 2 bases and 4 bases, in that order; junction bases with no gene match: 2. This CDR3 region has 13 residues. Germline CDR1 is SGHNT and CDR2 is YYREEE (reference sequence).

The CDR3 DNA is TGTGCCACCGTGTCCTCTCCCTATGGCTACACCTTC. Protein sequence: CATVSSPYGYTF. The gene calls are TRBV2 and TRBJ1-2, with D unresolved. The germline gives CDR1 SNHLY, CDR2 FYNNEI. Trimming took 10 bases from V and 4 from J, leaving 13 bases between them. This CDR3 comprises 12 residues.

This chain joins TRBV19 and TRBJ2-7, with 7 bases matching TRBD1. Germline lookup yields CDR1 LNHDA and CDR2 SQIVND (reference sequence). The length of the CDR3 is 15 residues. V shed 1 base, J shed 0 bases, and the junction held 3 bases outside the gene matches. The CDR3: CASSIATGVSYEQYV. The CDR3 DNA reads as TGTGCCAGTAGTATAGCTACAGGGGTCTCCTACGAGCAGTACGTC.

This clone was picked up one time. This sequence joins TRBV5-4 and TRBJ1-6; D is uncertain. The V and J ends lost 4 bases and 5 bases respectively, with 7 bases between them. The CDR3 runs 13 residues. Germline CDR1 is SGHNT and CDR2 is YYREEE (reference sequence). This chain's CDR3 is CASSGQNNSPLHF. In DNA, the CDR3 is TGTGCCAGCAGCGGTCAGAATAATTCACCCCTCCACTTT.

The chain links TRBV5-4 to TRBJ1-2; 11 bases line up with TRBD1. The CDR3 consists of 16 residues. Per the germline V gene, CDR1 is SGHNT and CDR2 is YYREEE (reference sequence). With 3 bases clipped from V and 4 bases from J, the junction kept 8 bases outside the gene matches. The DNA of the CDR3 is TGTGCCAGCAGCTCCATAGGGACAGGGGGTCGCTATGGCTACACCTTC. Protein product: CASSSIGTGGRYGYTF.

The sample holds one count of this clone. The rearrangement joins TRBV15 to TRBJ2-3; D unresolved. Trimming removed 5 bases at V and 0 bases at J, with 15 bases between. This CDR3 comprises 16 residues. Germline V gene data show CDR1 as LNHNV and CDR2 as YYDKDF (reference sequence). The CDR3 spells CATSEFLMTSTDTQYF. The CDR3 region has the DNA TGTGCCACCAGCGAATTCTTGATGACTAGCACAGATACGCAGTATTTT.

J is TRBJ1-4 and V is TRBV10-2; 7 bases match TRBD1. The V and J ends lost 6 bases and 3 bases, in that order; junction bases with no gene match: 4. Germline V CDR1 and CDR2: WSHSY, SAAADI. There are 14 residues in the CDR3. In DNA, the CDR3 is TGCGCCAGCAGACCCGGGACAGCTAATGAAAAACTGTTTTTT. Translating it yields CASRPGTANEKLFF.

The V call is TRBV5-1, the J call TRBJ2-7; a possible D gene is TRBD1 (7 bases). Germline V gene lookup returns CDR1 SGHRS and CDR2 YFSETQ. V dropped 3 bases and J dropped 0 bases, with 16 bases sitting between them. The CDR3 has 16 residues. The CDR3 reads CASSWGQSGGSYEQYF. In nucleotides, the CDR3 is TGCGCCAGCAGCTGGGGACAGTCCGGGGGCTCCTACGAGCAGTACTTC.

The V call is TRBV11-3, the J call TRBJ1-2; TRBD1 agrees at 10 bases. The germline CDR1 and CDR2 sequences are SGHNT and YENEEA. V lost 0 bases, J lost 4 bases, and 5 bases stayed unmatched. The CDR3 totals 16 residues. For the CDR3, the DNA is TGTGCCAGCAGCTTAGATCCTGGACAGGGGGGCTATGGCTACACCTTC. It yields the protein CASSLDPGQGGYGYTF.

V and J are TRBV15 and TRBJ2-3; D gene unclear. Germline CDR1 and CDR2: LNHNV and YYDKDF (reference sequence). Between the trimmed V and J ends, which lost 5 bases and 7 bases, there was a span of 13 bases. The CDR3 extends over 13 amino acids. The CDR3 DNA is TGTGCCACCAGCCCGAGATACGAGCATACGCAGTATTTT. Translated: CATSPRYEHTQYF.

Only a few counts were recorded for this clone. The V gene is TRBV10-2, the J gene TRBJ2-1, with D uncertain. The CDR3 contains 16 residues. Germline loops: CDR1 WSHSY, CDR2 SAAADI. The germline V and J ends were trimmed by 6 bases and 8 bases, with 23 bases remaining between them. The CDR3 loop reads CASREPSPGETYEQFF. For the CDR3, the DNA is TGCGCCAGCAGGGAACCGTCGCCGGGTGAAACCTATGAGCAGTTCTTC.

V gene TRBV7-2 combines with J gene TRBJ2-3; 7 bases line up with TRBD1. J lost 2 bases, V lost 5 bases, and 4 bases had no gene match. The CDR3 covers 14 residues. CDR1 is SGHTA, CDR2 FQGNSA, per germline. CDR3 nucleotide sequence: TGTGCCAGCAGCGTAGACAGGGTCACAGATACGCAGTATTTT. This encodes CASSVDRVTDTQYF.

V gene TRBV6-6 combines with J gene TRBJ2-1, with 7 bases that match TRBD2. V lost 8 bases and J lost 9; bases outside the gene matches: 13. The CDR3 is 14 amino acids. Germline V gene data show CDR1 as MNHNY and CDR2 as SVGAGI (reference sequence). CDR3 loop: CASGSAGEVPEQFF. CDR3 DNA sequence: TGTGCCAGCGGGTCCGCGGGGGAAGTTCCTGAGCAGTTCTTC.